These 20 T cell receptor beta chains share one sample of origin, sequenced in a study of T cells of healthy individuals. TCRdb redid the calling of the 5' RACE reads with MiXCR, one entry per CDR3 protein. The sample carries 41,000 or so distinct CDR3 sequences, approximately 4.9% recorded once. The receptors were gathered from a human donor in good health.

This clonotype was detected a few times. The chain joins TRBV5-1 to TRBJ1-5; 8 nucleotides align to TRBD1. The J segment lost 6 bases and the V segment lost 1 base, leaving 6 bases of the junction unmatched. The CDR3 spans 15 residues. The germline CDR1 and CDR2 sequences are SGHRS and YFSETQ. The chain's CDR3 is CASSLSGGGGQPQHF. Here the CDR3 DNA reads TGCGCCAGCAGCTTGTCAGGGGGCGGTGGTCAGCCCCAGCATTTT.

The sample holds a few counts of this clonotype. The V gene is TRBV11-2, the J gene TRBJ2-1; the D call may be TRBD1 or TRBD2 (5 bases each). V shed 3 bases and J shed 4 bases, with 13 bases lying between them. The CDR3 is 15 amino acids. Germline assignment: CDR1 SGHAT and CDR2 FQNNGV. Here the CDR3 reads CASSLGLALYNEQFF. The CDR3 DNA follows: TGTGCCAGCAGCTTGGGGCTAGCTCTGTACAATGAGCAGTTCTTC.

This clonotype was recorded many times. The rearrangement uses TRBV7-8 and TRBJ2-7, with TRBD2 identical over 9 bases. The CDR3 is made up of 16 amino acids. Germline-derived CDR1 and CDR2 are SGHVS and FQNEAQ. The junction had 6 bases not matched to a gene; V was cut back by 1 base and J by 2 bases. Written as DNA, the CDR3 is TGTGCCAGCAGCTTAGAAAGCGGGGGGAGACCCTACGAGCAGTACTTC. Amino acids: CASSLESGGRPYEQYF.

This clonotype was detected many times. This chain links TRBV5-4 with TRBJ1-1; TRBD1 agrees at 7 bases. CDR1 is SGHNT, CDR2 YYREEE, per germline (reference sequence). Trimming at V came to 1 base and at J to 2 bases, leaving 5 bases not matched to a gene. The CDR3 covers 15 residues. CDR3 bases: TGTGCCAGCAGCTTGCGCCGACAGGGAAACACTGAAGCTTTCTTT. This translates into CASSLRRQGNTEAFF.

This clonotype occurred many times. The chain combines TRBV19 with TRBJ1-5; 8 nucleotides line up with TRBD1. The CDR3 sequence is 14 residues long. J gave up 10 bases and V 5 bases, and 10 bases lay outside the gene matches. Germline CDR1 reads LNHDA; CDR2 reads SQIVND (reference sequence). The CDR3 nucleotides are TGTGCCAGTAGTCCCGGACAGGGATCGGGACCCCAGCATTTT. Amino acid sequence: CASSPGQGSGPQHF.

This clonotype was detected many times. Here the CDR3 DNA reads TGCGCCAGCAGCCAAGATACAGGGTCAAGGACCCAGTACTTC. This sequence encodes CASSQDTGSRTQYF. The chain combines TRBV4-1 with TRBJ2-5, with D perhaps TRBD1 (6 bases). CDR1 is MGHRA, CDR2 YSYEKL, per germline. The CDR3 loop spans 14 amino acids. V lost 0 bases and J lost 7, with 12 bases in between.

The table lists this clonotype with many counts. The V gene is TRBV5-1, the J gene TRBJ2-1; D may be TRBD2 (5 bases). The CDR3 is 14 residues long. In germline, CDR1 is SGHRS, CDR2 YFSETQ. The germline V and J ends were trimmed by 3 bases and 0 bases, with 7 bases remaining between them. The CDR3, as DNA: TGCGCCAGCAGCTGGACTGGCTCCTACAATGAGCAGTTCTTC. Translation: CASSWTGSYNEQFF.

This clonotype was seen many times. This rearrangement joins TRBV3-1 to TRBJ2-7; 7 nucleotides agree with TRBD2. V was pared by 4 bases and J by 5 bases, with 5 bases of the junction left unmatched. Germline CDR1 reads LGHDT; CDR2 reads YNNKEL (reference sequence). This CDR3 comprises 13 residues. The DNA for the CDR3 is TGTGCCAGCAGCCGTAGCGGGTCCAACGAGCAGTACTTC. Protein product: CASSRSGSNEQYF.

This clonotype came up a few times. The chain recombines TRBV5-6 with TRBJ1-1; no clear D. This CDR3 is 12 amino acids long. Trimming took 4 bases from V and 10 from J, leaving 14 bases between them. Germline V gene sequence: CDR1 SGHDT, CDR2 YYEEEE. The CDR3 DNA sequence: TGTGCCAGCAGCCCCGGCCCCGAAGGAGCTTTCTTT. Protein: CASSPGPEGAFF.

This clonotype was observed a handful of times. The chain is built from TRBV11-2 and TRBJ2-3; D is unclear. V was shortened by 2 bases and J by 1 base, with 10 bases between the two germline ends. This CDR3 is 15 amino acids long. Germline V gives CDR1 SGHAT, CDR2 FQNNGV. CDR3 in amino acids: CASSLRVAGTDTQYF. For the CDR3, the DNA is TGTGCCAGCAGCTTAAGGGTGGCAGGCACAGATACGCAGTATTTT.

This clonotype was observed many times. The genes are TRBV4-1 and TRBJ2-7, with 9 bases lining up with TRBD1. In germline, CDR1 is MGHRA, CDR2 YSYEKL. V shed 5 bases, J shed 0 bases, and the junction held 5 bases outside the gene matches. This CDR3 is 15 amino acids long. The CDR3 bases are TGCGCCAGCAGCACCGGACAGGGGCCCTCCTACGAGCAGTACTTC. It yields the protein CASSTGQGPSYEQYF.

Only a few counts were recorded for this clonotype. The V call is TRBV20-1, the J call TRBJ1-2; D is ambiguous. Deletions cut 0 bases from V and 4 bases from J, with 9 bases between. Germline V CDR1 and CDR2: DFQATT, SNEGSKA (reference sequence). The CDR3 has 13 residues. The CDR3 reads CSARDRRSYGYTF. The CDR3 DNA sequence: TGCAGTGCTAGAGATCGACGGTCCTATGGCTACACCTTC.

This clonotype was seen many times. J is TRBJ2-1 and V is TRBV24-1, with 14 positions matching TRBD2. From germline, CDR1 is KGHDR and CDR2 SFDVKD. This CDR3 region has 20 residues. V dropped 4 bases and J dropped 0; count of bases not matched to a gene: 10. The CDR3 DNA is TGTGCCACCAGTGAAAATCCGGGACTAGCGGGAGTCTACTCCTACAATGAGCAGTTCTTC. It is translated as CATSENPGLAGVYSYNEQFF.

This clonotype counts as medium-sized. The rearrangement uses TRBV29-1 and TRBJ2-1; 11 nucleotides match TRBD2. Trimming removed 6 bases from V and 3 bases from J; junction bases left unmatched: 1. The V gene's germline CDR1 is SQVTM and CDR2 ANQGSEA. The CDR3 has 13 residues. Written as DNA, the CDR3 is TGCAGCGTGGGACTAGCGGACTACAATGAGCAGTTCTTC. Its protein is CSVGLADYNEQFF.

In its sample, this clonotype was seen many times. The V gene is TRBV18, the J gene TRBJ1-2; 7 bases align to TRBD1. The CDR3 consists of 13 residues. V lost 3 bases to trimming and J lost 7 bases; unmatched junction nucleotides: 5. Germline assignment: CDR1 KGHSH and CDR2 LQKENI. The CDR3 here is CASSPDYRGGYTF. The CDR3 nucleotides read TGTGCCAGCTCACCCGATTACAGGGGTGGCTACACCTTC.

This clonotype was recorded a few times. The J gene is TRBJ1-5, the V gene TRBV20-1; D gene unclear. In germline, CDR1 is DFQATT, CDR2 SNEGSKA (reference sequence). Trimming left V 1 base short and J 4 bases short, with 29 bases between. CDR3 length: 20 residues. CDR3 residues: CSARVTEMAMSRFLNQPQHF. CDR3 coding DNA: TGCAGTGCTAGAGTAACAGAAATGGCTATGTCCCGGTTCTTAAATCAGCCCCAGCATTTT.

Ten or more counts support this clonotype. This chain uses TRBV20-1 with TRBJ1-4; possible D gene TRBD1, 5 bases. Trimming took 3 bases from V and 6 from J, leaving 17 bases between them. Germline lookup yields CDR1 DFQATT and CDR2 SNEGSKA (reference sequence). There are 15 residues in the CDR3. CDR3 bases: TGCAGTGCTAGGGGGTTCGGAGGGGCCGATGAAAAACTGTTTTTT. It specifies CSARGFGGADEKLFF.

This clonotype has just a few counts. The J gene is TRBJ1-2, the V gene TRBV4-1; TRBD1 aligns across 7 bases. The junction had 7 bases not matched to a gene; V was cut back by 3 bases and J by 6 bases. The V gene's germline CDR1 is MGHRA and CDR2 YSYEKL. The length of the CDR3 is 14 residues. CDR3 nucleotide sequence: TGCGCCAGCAGCCAGATCACAGGGGACGATGGCTACACCTTC. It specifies CASSQITGDDGYTF.

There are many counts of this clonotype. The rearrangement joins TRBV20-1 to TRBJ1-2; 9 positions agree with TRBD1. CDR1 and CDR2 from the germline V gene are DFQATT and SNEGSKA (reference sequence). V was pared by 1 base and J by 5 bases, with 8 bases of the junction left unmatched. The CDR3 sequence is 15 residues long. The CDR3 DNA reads TGCAGTGCTAGAGTTGGGGGACAGGGACTTTATGGCTACACCTTC. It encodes CSARVGGQGLYGYTF.

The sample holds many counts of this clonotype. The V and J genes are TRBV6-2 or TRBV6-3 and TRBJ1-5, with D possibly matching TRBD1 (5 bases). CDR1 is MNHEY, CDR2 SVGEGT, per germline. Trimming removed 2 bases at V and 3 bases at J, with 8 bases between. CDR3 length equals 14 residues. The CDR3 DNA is TGTGCCAGCAGTTACGGGGGGTTCAATCAGCCCCAGCATTTT. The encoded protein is CASSYGGFNQPQHF.